Given below is one T cell receptor (beta chain) in context. Measured with immunoSEQ multiplex PCR; TCRdb has only the in-frame clones, and not every one. Among 80,000 to 100,000 clones listed, 68% were seen once. The data are from a study of shared clonotypes between healthy human individuals. CDR1 MNHEY and CDR2 SMNVEV come from the germline V gene (reference sequence). V gave up 2 bases and J gave up 2 bases, with 11 bases separating them. The CDR3 covers 15 residues. The clonotype comes from a man younger than 40 in good health. Sequenced material: memory CD8+ T cells sorted from blood. Regarding subset: CD45RO+ cells pooled with CCR7-negative TemRA cells. V and J are TRBV27 and TRBJ2-3, with D perhaps TRBD2 (6 bases). The CDR3: CASSLGAGTTDTQYF. The CDR3 nucleotides are TGTGCCAGCAGTTTAGGGGCGGGAACCACAGATACGCAGTATTTT.